This passage covers 24 T cell receptor beta chains from one sample sequenced in a study of radiation and T cells in renal cell carcinoma. The sample's time point: blood 2 weeks post-SBRT. Treatment specified: 15 Gy SBRT to primary tumor, nephrectomy 4 weeks later. Using immunoSEQ multiplex PCR, the repertoire was profiled, and TCRdb retains in-frame clones only, with some absent. The sample carries about 130,000 clones, more than 75% recorded once. The source material was blood, sampled from a patient whose treatment included radiotherapy and nephrectomy. Every receptor here comes from a woman aged 70-85 years with renal cell carcinoma.

The chain couples TRBV7-6 to TRBJ2-5, with 13 bases fitting TRBD2. Germline V gene lookup returns CDR1 SGHVS and CDR2 FNYEAQ. V was clipped by 4 bases and J by 5 bases; unmatched bases: 4. This CDR3 has 15 amino acids. The CDR3: CASSSGLAGWETQYF. In DNA, the CDR3 is TGTGCCAGCAGCTCGGGACTAGCGGGGTGGGAGACCCAGTACTTC.

This chain joins TRBV15 and TRBJ1-2; D call uncertain. The CDR3 sequence is 13 residues long. V lost 1 base and J lost 7, with 10 bases in between. Germline V gene lookup returns CDR1 LNHNV and CDR2 YYDKDF (reference sequence). The CDR3 protein is CATSRGPVGGYTF. In nucleotides, the CDR3 is TGTGCCACCAGCAGAGGGCCCGTTGGTGGCTACACCTTC.

The chain uses TRBV7-8 and TRBJ1-2, with D possibly TRBD1 on 6 matching bases. The V gene lost 1 base and the J gene lost 4 bases, with 10 bases spanning the gap. From germline, CDR1 is SGHVS and CDR2 FQNEAQ. The CDR3 sequence is 14 residues long. The CDR3 sequence: CASSLELGGYGYTF. The DNA of the CDR3 is TGTGCCAGCAGCTTAGAGCTAGGGGGCTATGGCTACACCTTC.

This CDR3 reads CASSPQGQGNNEQFF. The CDR3 DNA sequence: TGTGCCAGCAGCCCCCAGGGACAGGGGAACAATGAGCAGTTCTTC. This chain uses TRBV7-3 with TRBJ2-1, with 10 bases lining up with TRBD1. Germline V lookup: CDR1 SGHTA, CDR2 FQGTGA. The CDR3 spans 15 residues. J was trimmed by 5 bases and V by 5 bases; bases with no gene match: 6.

The chain combines TRBV6-9 with TRBJ1-2; possibly TRBD1 for D (5 bases). Germline CDR1 and CDR2: MNHGY and SVAAGI. The ends were cut back, 5 bases at V and 4 bases at J, with 14 bases in the middle. The CDR3 totals 14 residues. Here the CDR3 reads CASSPFTGGYGYTF. The CDR3, as DNA: TGTGCCAGCAGTCCTTTCACAGGCGGCTATGGCTACACCTTC.

CDR3: CASRNSDTQYF. CDR3 nucleotides: TGTGCCAGTAGGAACTCAGATACGCAGTATTTT. V usage is TRBV19 and J usage is TRBJ2-3; unclear D gene. The CDR3 is 11 amino acids. V was clipped by 6 bases and J by 4 bases, with 5 bases between them. From germline, CDR1 is LNHDA and CDR2 SQIVND (reference sequence).

This sequence joins TRBV19 and TRBJ2-2; 12 nucleotides match TRBD2. Per the germline V gene, CDR1 is LNHDA and CDR2 is SQIVND (reference sequence). CDR3 length equals 17 residues. V gave up 5 bases and J gave up 7 bases; unmatched junction bases: 11. The CDR3 DNA reads TGTGCCAGTAGTTCCTACAAGACTAGCGGGGGCGTCGGGGAGCTGTTTTTT. Protein sequence: CASSSYKTSGGVGELFF.

The rearrangement links TRBV5-6 to TRBJ1-6; no definite D call. The CDR3 is 13 residues long. The V end lost 5 bases, the J end lost 8 bases, and 11 bases lay between the germline ends. Germline V gene lookup returns CDR1 SGHDT and CDR2 YYEEEE. Here the CDR3 reads CASSLGLDSPLHF. The CDR3 DNA reads as TGTGCCAGCAGTCTCGGCCTGGATTCACCCCTCCACTTT.

The chain's CDR3 is CASTNGDRGTSPLHF. Here the CDR3 DNA reads TGTGCCAGCACAAACGGGGACAGGGGGACTTCACCCCTCCACTTT. This chain links TRBV7-2 with TRBJ1-6; 11 nucleotides agree with TRBD1. V lost 7 bases to trimming and J lost 9 bases; unmatched junction nucleotides: 8. The CDR3 spans 15 residues. The germline V gene encodes CDR1 SGHTA and CDR2 FQGNSA.

The chain links TRBV7-6 to TRBJ2-7, with 7 bases aligning to TRBD1. With V trimmed by 5 bases and J by 7 bases, 14 bases remained unmatched. Per the germline V gene, CDR1 is SGHVS and CDR2 is FNYEAQ. The CDR3 consists of 15 residues. The CDR3 DNA reads as TGTGCCAGCAGCCCGTCGACAGGGATAAAGGAAGAGCAGTACTTC. This codes for CASSPSTGIKEEQYF.

V usage is TRBV5-6 and J usage is TRBJ1-2; TRBD1 matches at 7 bases. The V gene's germline CDR1 is SGHDT and CDR2 YYEEEE. The CDR3 consists of 15 residues. J lost 3 bases, V lost 3 bases, and 8 bases had no gene match. The CDR3 region has the DNA TGTGCCAGCAGCTCTAACCTAGGGGGCCACTATGGCTACACCTTC. Translation gives CASSSNLGGHYGYTF.

The chain uses TRBV4-3 and TRBJ2-1; TRBD1 aligns across 10 bases. V trimming: 3 bases; J trimming: 7 bases; junction bases outside the gene matches: 6. Germline CDR1 is LGHNA and CDR2 is YSLEER. This CDR3 spans 15 amino acids. Here the CDR3 reads CASSHGDRGTNEQFF. As DNA, the CDR3 is TGCGCCAGCAGCCACGGGGACAGGGGTACGAATGAGCAGTTCTTC.

In this sample, this clone turned up a few times. CDR3 nucleotide sequence: TGTGCCAGCAGGGGGACAGGCGGAGGCTACACCTTC. This translates into CASRGTGGGYTF. The chain has TRBV7-2 and TRBJ1-2, with 8 bases fitting TRBD1. Germline V gene data show CDR1 as SGHTA and CDR2 as FQGNSA. The CDR3 extends over 12 amino acids. V was pared by 6 bases and J by 8 bases, with 5 bases of the junction left unmatched.

The rearrangement joins TRBV19 to TRBJ2-7; 8 nucleotides match TRBD1. CDR1 LNHDA and CDR2 SQIVND come from the germline V gene (reference sequence). With 4 bases clipped from V and 6 bases from J, the junction kept 8 bases outside the gene matches. This CDR3 contains 14 residues. The CDR3 loop is CASSTFRGRIEQYF. In nucleotides, the CDR3 is TGTGCCAGTAGTACCTTCAGGGGGCGTATCGAGCAGTACTTC.

The gene calls are TRBV4-2 and TRBJ1-4; D uncertain. This CDR3 has 15 amino acids. The V and J ends lost 1 base and 7 bases respectively, with 13 bases between them. Looked up from germline, CDR1 is LGHNA and CDR2 is YNFKEQ. CDR3 protein: CASSQGGRFSEKLFF. In nucleotides, the CDR3 is TGTGCCAGCAGCCAAGGTGGCAGGTTTTCTGAAAAACTGTTTTTT.

As regards this clone: It is unclear where the CDR3 begins or ends on the DNA, so no DNA is shown, and the CDR3 is as TCRdb lists it. This rearrangement joins TRBV28 to TRBJ1-2; the D segment call TRBD1 is taken from the table without a DNA check. A total of 16 residues make up the CDR3, ends included. CDR1 and CDR2 from the germline V gene are MDHEN and SYDVKM. The CDR3 protein is CASSSSGQGIYYGYTF.

V and J are TRBV27 and TRBJ1-4; D not certain. Trimming removed 5 bases from V and 4 bases from J, with 11 bases in between. The CDR3 sequence is 14 residues long. Germline CDR1 reads MNHEY; CDR2 reads SMNVEV (reference sequence). This chain's CDR3 is CASSPYRNNEKLFF. CDR3 nucleotides: TGTGCCAGCAGTCCCTACAGAAATAATGAAAAACTGTTTTTT.

The V gene is TRBV18, the J gene TRBJ2-7, with 9 bases identical to TRBD1. Trimming at V came to 3 bases and at J to 2 bases, leaving 8 bases not matched to a gene. The CDR3 runs 16 residues. Germline V gene lookup returns CDR1 KGHSH and CDR2 LQKENI. The CDR3 sequence is CASSPRPGQGAYEQYF. In nucleotides, the CDR3 is TGTGCCAGCTCACCGCGCCCGGGACAGGGCGCCTACGAGCAGTACTTC.

The chain has TRBV5-8 and TRBJ2-7; a weak D match, TRBD2 (6 bases). Germline CDR1 and CDR2: SGHTS and YDEGEE. The CDR3 is made up of 14 amino acids. V was shortened by 0 bases and J by 5 bases, with 12 bases between the two germline ends. DNA for the CDR3: TGTGCCAGCAGCTTGGTTCAAGGGAGGCACGAGCAGTACTTC. Translating it yields CASSLVQGRHEQYF.

The rearrangement links TRBV7-9 to TRBJ2-1, with D maybe TRBD1 (6 bases). Germline V gene sequence: CDR1 SEHNR, CDR2 FQNEAQ (reference sequence). V shed 3 bases and J shed 5 bases, with 11 bases lying between them. The CDR3 is 14 residues long. This chain's CDR3 is CASSFSQGHNEQFF. The CDR3 DNA sequence: TGTGCCAGCAGCTTTTCACAGGGCCACAATGAGCAGTTCTTC. Filled out from reference TRBV7-9 and TRBJ2-1, the complete variable domain reads DTGVSQNPRHKITKRGQNVTFRCDPISEHNRLYWYRQTLGQGPEFLTYFQNEAQLEKSRLLSDRFSAERPKGSFSTLEIQRTEQGDSAMYLCASSFSQGHNEQFFGPGTRLTVL.

The chain combines TRBV20-1 with TRBJ1-2, with D unresolved. Trimming took off 5 bases at V and 6 bases at J, with 10 bases between the two ends. The germline CDR1 and CDR2 sequences are DFQATT and SNEGSKA (reference sequence). There are 11 residues in the CDR3. The CDR3 bases are TGCAGTGCTTCCCCAAGCGATGGCTACACCTTC. Its translation is CSASPSDGYTF.

As regards this clone: A read error may produce the germline difference seen at one junction end. V usage is TRBV5-1 and J usage is TRBJ2-4; no clear D. The CDR3 runs to 8 residues. Germline V gene lookup returns CDR1 SGHRS and CDR2 YFSETQ. The CDR3 spells CATLEIGF. DNA of the CDR3: TGCGCCACCCTAGAGATCGGCTTC.

This chain joins TRBV7-3 and TRBJ2-5, with 14 bases that match TRBD2. CDR3 length equals 17 residues. CDR1 is SGHTA, CDR2 FQGTGA, per germline. V lost 1 base, J lost 3 bases, and 4 bases stayed unmatched. DNA of the CDR3: TGTGCCAGCAGCTTAAAGGGACTAGCGGGGGAGGAAGAGACCCAGTACTTC. Encoded protein: CASSLKGLAGEEETQYF.

This rearrangement joins TRBV19 to TRBJ2-5; D ambiguous. The germline gives CDR1 LNHDA, CDR2 SQIVND (reference sequence). CDR3 length: 11 residues. V gave up 5 bases and J gave up 2 bases, with 3 bases separating them. CDR3 residues: CASSAQETQYF. CDR3 DNA: TGTGCCAGTAGTGCTCAAGAGACCCAGTACTTC. Together with reference TRBV19 and TRBJ2-5, the CDR3 gives the full variable domain: DGGITQSPKYLFRKEGQNVTLSCEQNLNHDAMYWYRQDPGQGLRLIYYSQIVNDFQKGDIAEGYSVSREKKESFPLTVTSAQKNPTAFYLCASSAQETQYFGPGTRLLVL.